Listed here are 10 T cell receptor beta chains from one sample, sequenced in a study of blood T cell repertoires in COVID-19. Here immunoSEQ multiplex PCR was the method, and the copy in TCRdb shows in-frame clones only, minus some. Of almost 250,000 clones listed, around nine tenths were seen once; the top ten hold more than 3.5%. The sample taken for sequencing was PBMCs or T cells enriched from blood (not recorded which). Source of these receptors: a woman in her 30s who had recovered from COVID-19.

V usage is TRBV19 and J usage is TRBJ2-2, with D possibly matching TRBD1 (5 bases). The CDR3 contains 14 residues. V shed 6 bases and J shed 1 base, with 9 bases lying between them. From germline, CDR1 is LNHDA and CDR2 SQIVND (reference sequence). The CDR3 loop reads CASRATVNTGELFF. The CDR3 region has the DNA TGTGCCAGTAGAGCGACAGTGAACACCGGGGAGCTGTTTTTT.

This clone was seen a single time. This chain links TRBV4-3 with TRBJ2-1; TRBD2 agrees at 11 bases. Germline lookup yields CDR1 LGHNA and CDR2 YSLEER. V lost 0 bases, J lost 7 bases, and 11 bases stayed unmatched. CDR3 length: 18 residues. In DNA, the CDR3 is TGCGCCAGCAGCCAAGATCGTGCGACTAGCGGGATAGTAAATGAGCAGTTCTTC. It is translated as CASSQDRATSGIVNEQFF.

V is TRBV27 and J is TRBJ1-5; maybe TRBD1 (5 bases). V was shortened by 2 bases and J by 7 bases, with 9 bases between the two germline ends. The CDR3 is 13 residues long. Germline-derived CDR1 and CDR2 are MNHEY and SMNVEV (reference sequence). Here the CDR3 reads CASSLGGGQPQHF. The CDR3 DNA reads as TGTGCCAGCAGTTTAGGGGGGGGACAGCCCCAGCATTTT.

In regard to this clone: Distinct nucleotide sequences in the sample also encode this CDR3. The gene calls are TRBV4-1 and TRBJ1-2; the D is unclear. V lost 0 bases, J lost 8 bases, and 13 bases lay in between. Germline values: CDR1 MGHRA, CDR2 YSYEKL. The CDR3 spans 14 residues. The DNA of the CDR3 is TGCGCCAGCAGCCAAGATCCACGAGGATACGGCTACACCTTC. It encodes CASSQDPRGYGYTF.

This chain joins TRBV3-1 (or the pseudogene TRBV3-2) and TRBJ1-2; the D gene is possibly TRBD1 (5 bases). The CDR3 runs to 12 residues. V lost 1 base to trimming and J lost 8 bases, with 8 bases between them. Germline CDR1 and CDR2: LGHDT and YNNKEL (reference sequence). The CDR3 sequence is CASSQAGYGYTF. Written as DNA, the CDR3 is TGTGCCAGCAGCCAAGCAGGGTACGGCTACACCTTC.

The chain is built from TRBV6-2 or TRBV6-3 and TRBJ2-3; 10 positions match TRBD1. The CDR3 has 19 amino acids. J gave up 3 bases and V 5 bases, and 17 bases lay outside the gene matches. CDR1 and CDR2 from the germline V gene are MNHEY and SVGEGT. The chain's CDR3 is CASSRDRGRGFAPTDTQYF. CDR3 sequence (DNA): TGTGCCAGCAGTAGAGACAGGGGGCGCGGGTTTGCCCCGACAGATACGCAGTATTTT.

The chain employs TRBV30 and TRBJ2-5; tentative D call: TRBD1 (6 bases). CDR3 length: 15 amino acids. The germline V and J ends were trimmed by 5 bases and 0 bases, with 16 bases remaining between them. Germline-derived CDR1 and CDR2 are GTSNPN and SVGIG (reference sequence). CDR3 amino acids: CAWGLGTGYQETQYF. CDR3 DNA: TGTGCCTGGGGCCTTGGTACAGGGTACCAAGAGACCCAGTACTTC.

The chain employs TRBV2 and TRBJ1-1; D is uncertain. Germline V gene lookup returns CDR1 SNHLY and CDR2 FYNNEI. Trimming left V 7 bases short and J 1 base short, with 13 bases between. The CDR3 contains 14 residues. DNA for the CDR3: TGTGCCAGCATTCCCACAGAAGCGAACACTGAAGCTTTCTTT. It encodes CASIPTEANTEAFF.

This chain connects TRBV28 to TRBJ1-2; D perhaps matches TRBD1 (6 bases). The CDR3 contains 13 residues. The V gene's germline CDR1 is MDHEN and CDR2 SYDVKM. Deletions cut 7 bases from V and 5 bases from J, with 14 bases between. This CDR3 reads CASTRQVRYGYTF. CDR3 nucleotides: TGTGCCAGCACCCGACAGGTCCGTTATGGCTACACCTTC.

DNA of the CDR3: TGTGCCAGCAGTACCGGGACAGGGCACGGCTACACCTTC. As protein: CASSTGTGHGYTF. The chain uses TRBV6-5 and TRBJ1-2; TRBD1 agrees at 9 bases. V lost 5 bases to trimming and J lost 8 bases; unmatched junction nucleotides: 6. This CDR3 contains 13 residues. Per the germline V gene, CDR1 is MNHEY and CDR2 is SVGAGI.